The 13 T cell receptor beta chains below were found in one sample sequenced in a study of cytomegalovirus exposure and HLA in healthy donors listed by TCRdb under 2017. Libraries were constructed by the immunoSEQ multiplex PCR assay. The multiplex PCR relied on a mix of 60 forward primers for TCR Vbeta segments and 13 reverse primers for TCR Jbeta segments. Imported from immuneACCESS, the table was reduced by TCRdb to in-frame sequences with V and J called. These copies leave out some clones; in studies compared against another copy, an unresolved V gene accounts for under half, and the cause of the remainder is not known. This sample is represented by about 120,000 clones; around 70% of them were singletons. Approximately 7% of the sample rests with the top ten. The sample comprised PBMCs. The receptors derive from a male donor in good health and CMV-seronegative.

This chain connects TRBV7-2 to TRBJ1-4; D is unresolved. Per the germline V gene, CDR1 is SGHTA and CDR2 is FQGNSA. The length of the CDR3 is 14 residues. The V end lost 2 bases, the J end lost 8 bases, and 12 bases lay between the germline ends. CDR3 sequence reads: CASSLFITGEKLFF. The CDR3 nucleotides are TGTGCCAGCAGCTTATTCATAACCGGGGAAAAACTGTTTTTT. Together with reference TRBV7-2 and TRBJ1-4, the CDR3 gives the full variable domain: GAGVSQSPSNKVTEKGKDVELRCDPISGHTALYWYRQSLGQGLEFLIYFQGNSAPDKSGLPSDRFSAERTGGSVSTLTIQRTQQEDSAVYLCASSLFITGEKLFFGSGTQLSVL.

The chain links TRBV5-4 to TRBJ1-2, with D tentatively TRBD1 (6 bases). CDR1 SGHNT and CDR2 YYREEE come from the germline V gene (reference sequence). The CDR3 has 14 amino acids. Trimming removed 2 bases at V and 8 bases at J, with 16 bases between. In nucleotides, the CDR3 is TGTGCCAGCAGCTTTAACAGGGAAGGGTTAGGCTACACCTTC. Its protein is CASSFNREGLGYTF.

The genes are TRBV19 and TRBJ2-7, with D possibly TRBD1 on 5 matching bases. V was pared by 1 base and J by 4 bases, with 11 bases between. CDR1 is LNHDA, CDR2 SQIVND, per germline (reference sequence). The CDR3 is 14 amino acids. Here the CDR3 reads CASSIAGKIYEQYF. CDR3 bases: TGTGCCAGTAGTATAGCAGGGAAAATTTACGAGCAGTACTTC.

The chain couples TRBV18 to TRBJ2-1, with 11 bases that match TRBD2. V shed 0 bases and J 7 bases; nucleotides not matched to a gene: 2. CDR1 KGHSH and CDR2 LQKENI come from the germline V gene. This CDR3 is built from 15 residues. The CDR3 region has the DNA TGTGCCAGCTCACCACCGGGACTAGCGGATAATGAGCAGTTCTTC. Translating it yields CASSPPGLADNEQFF.

The gene calls are TRBV11-2 and TRBJ2-7; D is possibly TRBD2 (6 bases). Trimming left V 5 bases short and J 6 bases short, with 20 bases between. This CDR3 contains 15 residues. The germline gives CDR1 SGHAT, CDR2 FQNNGV. The CDR3: CASSLGRAGMVEQYF. CDR3 coding DNA: TGTGCCAGCAGCCTGGGCCGGGCGGGGATGGTCGAGCAGTACTTC.

J is TRBJ2-3 and V is TRBV18, with 8 nucleotides matching TRBD1. Per germline, CDR1 KGHSH and CDR2 LQKENI. CDR3 length equals 18 residues. V trimming: 0 bases; J trimming: 1 base; junction bases outside the gene matches: 9. This chain's CDR3 is CASSPPRPGQERTDTQYF. CDR3 in DNA: TGTGCCAGCTCACCACCCCGACCGGGACAGGAGCGCACAGATACGCAGTATTTT.

The chain is built from TRBV2 and TRBJ2-3; D is undetermined. The CDR3 runs 12 residues. V lost 6 bases and J 2 bases, leaving 6 bases between the germline ends. CDR1 is SNHLY and CDR2 is FYNNEI in the germline V gene. CDR3 in DNA: TGTGCCAGCAGCCCAAACACAGATACGCAGTATTTT. Amino acid sequence: CASSPNTDTQYF.

This clone was observed a handful of times. The rearrangement joins TRBV18 to TRBJ2-2; 8 nucleotides match TRBD2. J lost 1 base, V lost 4 bases, and 11 bases had no gene match. This CDR3 spans 18 amino acids. Per germline, CDR1 KGHSH and CDR2 LQKENI. The CDR3 region is CASSRDRKRELNTGELFF. Written as DNA, the CDR3 is TGTGCCAGCTCACGGGACCGAAAGCGGGAGTTGAACACCGGGGAGCTGTTTTTT.

The chain has TRBV11-2 and TRBJ1-3; 8 nucleotides align to TRBD1. After removal of 8 bases from V and 0 bases from J, the junction contained 6 bases not matched to a gene. CDR1 SGHAT and CDR2 FQNNGV come from the germline V gene. This CDR3 is 15 amino acids long. In nucleotides, the CDR3 is TGTGCCAGCGGGGGGGACAGGACCTCTGGAAACACCATATATTTT. The encoded protein is CASGGDRTSGNTIYF.

This chain uses TRBV5-6 with TRBJ2-7; 13 nucleotides agree with TRBD2. V shed 4 bases, J shed 1 base, and the junction held 2 bases outside the gene matches. The CDR3 runs 15 residues. Germline CDR1 reads SGHDT; CDR2 reads YYEEEE. The CDR3 DNA reads TGTGCCAGCAGCCAGGGACTAGCGGGATCCTACGAGCAGTACTTC. This encodes CASSQGLAGSYEQYF. Looking up the rest from reference TRBV5-6 and TRBJ2-7 gives the full variable domain: DAGVTQSPTHLIKTRGQQVTLRCSPKSGHDTVSWYQQALGQGPQFIFQYYEEEERQRGNFPDRFSGHQFPNYSSELNVNALLLGDSALYLCASSQGLAGSYEQYFGPGTRLTVT.

V is TRBV10-1 and J is TRBJ2-7; TRBD2 aligns across 7 bases. V lost 10 bases and J lost 5; bases outside the gene matches: 11. The CDR3 has 13 amino acids. Germline assignment: CDR1 WNHNN and CDR2 SYGVQD (reference sequence). The CDR3 sequence is CATQGGPGNEQYF. CDR3 in DNA: TGCGCCACTCAGGGAGGGCCTGGAAACGAGCAGTACTTC.

The rearrangement links TRBV28 to TRBJ2-3; a weak D match, TRBD2 (5 bases). The V and J ends lost 2 bases and 4 bases respectively, with 16 bases between them. Germline lookup yields CDR1 MDHEN and CDR2 SYDVKM. This CDR3 comprises 16 residues. CDR3 DNA: TGTGCCAGCAGTTTAATATTTGGGGAGTTTCCAGATACGCAGTATTTT. Its protein is CASSLIFGEFPDTQYF.

This clone has just a few counts. The CDR3 sequence is CASNQVAGVKNEQFF. CDR3 coding DNA: TGTGCCAGCAACCAGGTAGCGGGAGTCAAGAATGAGCAGTTCTTC. This chain connects TRBV6-1 to TRBJ2-1, with TRBD2 identical over 9 bases. This CDR3 contains 15 residues. Germline assignment: CDR1 MNHNS and CDR2 SASEGT. Trimming removed 7 bases from V and 7 bases from J; junction bases left unmatched: 11.